Included here is one T cell receptor beta chain sequence, with context. The sample is drawn from a study of T cell changes during pregnancy in multiple sclerosis. The repertoire was sequenced with immunoSEQ multiplex PCR; TCRdb's copy has only in-frame clones and lacks some. Here the sample spans approximately 130,000 clones, around 97% being singletons. The length of the CDR3 is 15 residues. Per germline, CDR1 KGHSH and CDR2 LQKENI. J gave up 5 bases and V 0 bases, and 4 bases lay outside the gene matches. This sequence joins TRBV18 and TRBJ2-7; TRBD1 agrees at 10 bases. The sequence was obtained from a female donor with multiple sclerosis, enrolled in a pregnancy study. The specimen comprised peripheral blood, sampled after pregnancy. CDR3 residues: CASSPPGQGKNEQYF. The CDR3 nucleotides read TGTGCCAGCTCACCACCGGGACAGGGGAAGAACGAGCAGTACTTC.